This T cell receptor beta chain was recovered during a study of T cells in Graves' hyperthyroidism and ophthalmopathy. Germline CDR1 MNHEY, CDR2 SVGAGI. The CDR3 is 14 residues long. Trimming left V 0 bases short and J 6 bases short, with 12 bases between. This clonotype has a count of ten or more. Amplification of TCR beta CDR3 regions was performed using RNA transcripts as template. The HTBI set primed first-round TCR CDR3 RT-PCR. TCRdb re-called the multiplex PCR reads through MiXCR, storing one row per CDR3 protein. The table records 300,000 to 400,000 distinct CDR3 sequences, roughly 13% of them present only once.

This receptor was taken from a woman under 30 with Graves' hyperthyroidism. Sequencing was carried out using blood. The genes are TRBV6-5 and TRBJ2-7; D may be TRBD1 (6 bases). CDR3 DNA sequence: TGTGCCAGCAGTTACTCGAACAGGGAAGGCGAGCAGTACTTC. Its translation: CASSYSNREGEQYF.